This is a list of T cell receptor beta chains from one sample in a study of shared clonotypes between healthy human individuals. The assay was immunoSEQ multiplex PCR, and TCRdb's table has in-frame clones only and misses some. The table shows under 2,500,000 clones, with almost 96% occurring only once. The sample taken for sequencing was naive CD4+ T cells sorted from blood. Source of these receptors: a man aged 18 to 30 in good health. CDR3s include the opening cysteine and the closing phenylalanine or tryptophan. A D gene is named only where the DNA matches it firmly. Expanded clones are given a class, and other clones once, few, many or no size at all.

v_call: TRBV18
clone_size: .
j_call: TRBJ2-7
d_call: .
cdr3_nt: TGTGCCAGCTCAAACCAGCAGGATAGAGAGCAGTACTTC
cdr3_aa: CASSNQQDREQYF

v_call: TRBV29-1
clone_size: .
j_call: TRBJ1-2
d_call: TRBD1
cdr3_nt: TGCAGCGGAAGGGATCTCGGGACAGGGGAAGGCGCTAACTATGGCTACACCTTC
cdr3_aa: CSGRDLGTGEGANYGYTF

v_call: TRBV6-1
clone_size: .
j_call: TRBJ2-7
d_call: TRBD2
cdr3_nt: TGTGCCAGCAGTCTTAGACTAGCGGGGGAATACGAGCAGTACTTC
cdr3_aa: CASSLRLAGEYEQYF

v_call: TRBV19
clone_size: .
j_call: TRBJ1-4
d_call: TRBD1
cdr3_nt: TGTGCCAGTAGTGACAGGGGGACTAATGAAAAACTGTTTTTT
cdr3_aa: CASSDRGTNEKLFF

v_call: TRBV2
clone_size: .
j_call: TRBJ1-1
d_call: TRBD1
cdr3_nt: TGTGCCAGCAGCGGCAGGGGGCCCGACACTGAAGCTTTCTTT
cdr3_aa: CASSGRGPDTEAFF

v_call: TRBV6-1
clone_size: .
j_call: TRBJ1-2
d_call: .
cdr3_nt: TGTGCCAGCAGTGAGGGGGGCACTGGTAACTATGGCTACACCTTC
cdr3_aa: CASSEGGTGNYGYTF

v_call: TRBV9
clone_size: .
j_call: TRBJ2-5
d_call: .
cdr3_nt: TGTGCCAGCAGCGTAGTGGAAGAGACCCAGTACTTC
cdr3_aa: CASSVVEETQYF

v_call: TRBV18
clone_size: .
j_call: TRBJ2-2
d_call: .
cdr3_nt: TGTGCCAGCTCACCAGGCGGTGGAACCGGGGAGCTGTTTTTT
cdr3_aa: CASSPGGGTGELFF

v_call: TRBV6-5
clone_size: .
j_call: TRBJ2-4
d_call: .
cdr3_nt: TGTGCCAGCAGCCCCAGAAGCAACATTCAGTACTTC
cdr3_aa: CASSPRSNIQYF

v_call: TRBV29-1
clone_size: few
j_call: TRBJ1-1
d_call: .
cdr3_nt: TGCAGCGTTGCTGGGCGGAACACTGAAGCTTTCTTT
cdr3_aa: CSVAGRNTEAFF

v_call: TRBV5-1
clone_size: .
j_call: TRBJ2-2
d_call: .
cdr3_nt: TGCGCCAGCAGCTTGGGTCAGGGGAGAGACGGGGAGCTGTTTTTT
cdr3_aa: CASSLGQGRDGELFF

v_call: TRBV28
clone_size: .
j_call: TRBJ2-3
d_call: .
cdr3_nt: TGTGCCAGCAGTTGGACAGGCTTAGGGGGGCCGGGCACAGATACGCAGTATTTT
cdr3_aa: CASSWTGLGGPGTDTQYF

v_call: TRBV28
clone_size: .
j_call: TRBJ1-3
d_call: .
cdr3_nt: TGTGCCAGCAGTCCGGACTCTCTCGGAAACACCATATATTTT
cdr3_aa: CASSPDSLGNTIYF

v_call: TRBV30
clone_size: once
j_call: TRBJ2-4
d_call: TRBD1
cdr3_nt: TGTGCCTGTGGACAGGGTCGCGGAAACATTCAGTACTTC
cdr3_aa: CACGQGRGNIQYF

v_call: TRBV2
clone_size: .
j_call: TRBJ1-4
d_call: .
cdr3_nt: TGTGCCGAGAGGCAGGGAGCTGAAAAACTGTTTTTT
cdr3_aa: CAERQGAEKLFF

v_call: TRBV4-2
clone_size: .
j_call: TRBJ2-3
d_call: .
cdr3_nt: TGTGCCAGCAGCCAAGAAAATGCCCGGAACCGTGATACGCAGTATTTT
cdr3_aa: CASSQENARNRDTQYF

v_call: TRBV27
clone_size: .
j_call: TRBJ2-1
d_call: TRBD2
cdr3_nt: TGTGCCAGCAGTCCTTCCACTAGCGGGGGTGAGCAGTTCTTC
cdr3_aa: CASSPSTSGGEQFF

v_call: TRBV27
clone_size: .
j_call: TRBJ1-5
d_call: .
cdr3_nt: TGTGCCAGCAGTTTGTATCTGGGTCAGCCCCAGCATTTT
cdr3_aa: CASSLYLGQPQHF

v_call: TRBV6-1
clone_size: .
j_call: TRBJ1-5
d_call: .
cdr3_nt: TGTGCCAGCCGCAAGCCTCAGGCGCCCCAGCATTTT
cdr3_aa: CASRKPQAPQHF

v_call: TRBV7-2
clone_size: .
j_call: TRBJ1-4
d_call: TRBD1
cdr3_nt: TGTGCCAGCAGACGGACAGGGGGCGGGTGGGAAAAACTGTTTTTT
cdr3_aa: CASRRTGGGWEKLFF

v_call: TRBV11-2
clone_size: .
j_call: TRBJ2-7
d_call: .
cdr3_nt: TGTGCCAGCAAGTATGACAGCTACGAGCAGTACTTC
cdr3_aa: CASKYDSYEQYF

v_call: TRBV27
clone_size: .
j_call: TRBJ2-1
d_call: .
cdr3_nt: TGTGCCAGCAGTTTATACGAAAAGGAGAATGAGCAGTTCTTC
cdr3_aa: CASSLYEKENEQFF

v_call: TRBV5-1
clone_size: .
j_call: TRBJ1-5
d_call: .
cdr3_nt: TGCGCCAGCAGTCCCTTCGGGGGAAATTCCCAGCCCCAGCATTTT
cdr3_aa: CASSPFGGNSQPQHF

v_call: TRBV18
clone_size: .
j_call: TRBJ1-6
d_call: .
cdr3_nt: TGTGCCAGCTCACTTTCGAAGGAGGGGAATTCACCCCTCCACTTT
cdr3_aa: CASSLSKEGNSPLHF

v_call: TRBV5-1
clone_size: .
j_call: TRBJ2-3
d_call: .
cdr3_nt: TGCGCCAGCAGCCTTGCTGGCGCTACCCCTCCACGCTATACGCAGTATTTT
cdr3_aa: CASSLAGATPPRYTQYF

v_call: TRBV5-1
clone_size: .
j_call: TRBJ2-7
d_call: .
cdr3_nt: TGCGCCAGCAGCTTGGGGCCGGCAACCCTAGCCTACGAGCAGTACTTC
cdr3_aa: CASSLGPATLAYEQYF

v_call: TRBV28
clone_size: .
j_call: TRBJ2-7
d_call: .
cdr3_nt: TGTGCCAGCAGTTTTTCGAACGTCTACGAGCAGTACTTC
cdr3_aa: CASSFSNVYEQYF

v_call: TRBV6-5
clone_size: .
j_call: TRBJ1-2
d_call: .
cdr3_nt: TGTGCCAGCAGTTACTCGACAGAAACCTATGGCTGCACCTTC
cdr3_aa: CASSYSTETYGCTF

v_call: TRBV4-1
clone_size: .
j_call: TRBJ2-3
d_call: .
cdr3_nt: TGCGCCAGCAGCCAAGTTACAGGGCCTAGCACAGATACGCAGTATTTT
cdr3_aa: CASSQVTGPSTDTQYF

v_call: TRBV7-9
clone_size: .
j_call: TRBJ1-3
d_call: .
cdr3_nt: TGTGCCAGCAGCTTGGACTCTGGAAACACCATATATTTT
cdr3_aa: CASSLDSGNTIYF

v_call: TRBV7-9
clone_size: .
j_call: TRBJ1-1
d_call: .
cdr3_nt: TGTGCCAGCAGCCCGGATTTGGGACGAGTCGAAGCTTTCTTT
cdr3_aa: CASSPDLGRVEAFF

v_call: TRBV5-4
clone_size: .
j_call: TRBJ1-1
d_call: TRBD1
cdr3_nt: TGTGCCAGCAGCGTGGACAGGGGGCTGAACACTGAAGCTTTCTTT
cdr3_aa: CASSVDRGLNTEAFF